The source of this TCR beta chain is a study of blood T cells in healthy people across ages. The use of a sample-barcoded 5' primer and a J-beta primer mix characterized a second PCR of about 7 to 12 cycles. Every single cDNA molecule received a tag from a template-switch adaptor with 12 random nucleotides. MiXCR was run by TCRdb on the 5' RACE reads, yielding one entry per CDR3 protein. The sample holds 1.5 million to 2 million distinct CDR3 sequences; just under 50% are singletons and the top ten take less than 2.5%. The CDR3 extends over 12 amino acids. Deletions cut 4 bases from V and 8 bases from J, with 11 bases between. CDR1 and CDR2 (germline): SGHAT, FQNNGV. Broader study findings: Higher diversity and more naive CD4+ cells were features of long-lived donors, compared to aged donors. Age advanced and TCR beta diversity per million T cells fell, roughly linearly. With donor CMV status unknown, expanded clonotype changes were possibly confounded.

This clonotype was counted a few times. Its antigen is still unknown. Material for sequencing was blood. This chain connects TRBV11-2 to TRBJ1-2, with D unclear. The sequence derives from a woman in her thirties or forties in good health. The CDR3 spells CASSSNDWGYTF. CDR3 sequence (DNA): TGTGCCAGCAGCTCCAATGACTGGGGCTACACCTTC.